This TCR beta chain was identified during a study of blood T cell repertoires in COVID-19. Whole-study context: Researchers got acute and convalescent COVID-19 samples from the United States, Italy and Spain. T cells, B-cell-depleted T cells, or PBMCs supplied cDNA or gDNA.

Profiled with immunoSEQ multiplex PCR; TCRdb holds only in-frame clones, not every one. The table lists roughly 100,000 clones, roughly 71% of them singletons. The V and J ends lost 2 bases and 7 bases, in that order; junction bases with no gene match: 4. Germline V gene sequence: CDR1 KGHSH, CDR2 LQKENI. CDR3 length: 14 residues. V usage is TRBV18 and J usage is TRBJ1-4; 7 bases fit TRBD1. The source material was peripheral blood. The sequence was collected from a woman at least 80 years old with acute or convalescent COVID-19. Here the CDR3 DNA reads TGTGCCAGCTCACCAACAGGGGCCAGTGAAAAACTGTTTTTT. Protein sequence: CASSPTGASEKLFF. Supplemented by reference TRBV18 and TRBJ1-4, the full variable domain reads NAGVMQNPRHLVRRRGQEARLRCSPMKGHSHVYWYRQLPEEGLKFMVYLQKENIIDESGMPKERFSAEFPKEGPSILRIQQVVRGDSAAYFCASSPTGASEKLFFGSGTQLSVL.